This is a list of T cell receptor beta chains from one sample in a study of draining lymph node invasion in breast cancer. One entry per CDR3 protein, called by TCRdb with MiXCR from the bulk RNA-seq reads. The data contain about 2,600 distinct CDR3 sequences, 60% to 65% of them singletons. The sequenced material came from sorted memory Tregs from a lymph node. The receptors were gathered from a female donor with luminal breast cancer. Both conserved end residues are part of each CDR3. D genes are given only for firm matches. Rows give clone size only sometimes, using once, few, many, or a class for an expanded clone.

j_call v_call clone_size d_call cdr3_aa cdr3_nt
TRBJ2-6 TRBV27 NA NA CASSPSWAGANVLTF TGTGCCAGCAGTCCTTCCTGGGCTGGGGCCAACGTCCTGACTTTC
TRBJ2-3 TRBV7-8 NA NA CASRQRGARADTQYF TGTGCCAGCAGACAACGGGGGGCCAGGGCAGATACGCAGTATTTT
TRBJ1-2 TRBV2 NA NA CASSDALLAGYTF TGTGCCAGCAGCGATGCCCTCCTAGCTGGCTACACCTTC
TRBJ2-5 TRBV5-1 few NA CASSLVAGEETQYF TGCGCCAGCAGCTTGGTAGCCGGTGAAGAGACCCAGTACTTC
TRBJ2-1 TRBV20-1 NA TRBD2 CSARDGPRGSKQFF TGCAGTGCTAGAGATGGACCCCGCGGGAGTAAGCAGTTCTTC
TRBJ2-5 TRBV10-2 few TRBD2 CASSLAGGGETQYF TGCGCCAGCAGTCTAGCGGGGGGAGGGGAGACCCAGTACTTC
TRBJ1-1 TRBV11-1 NA NA CASSVDRGYTEAFF TGTGCCAGCAGCGTAGACAGAGGATACACTGAAGCTTTCTTT
TRBJ2-3 TRBV5-1 NA NA CASRDSPSADTQYF TGCGCCAGCAGAGACAGTCCTAGCGCAGATACGCAGTATTTT
TRBJ1-1 TRBV20-1 NA NA CSARDVIRGNTEAFF TGCAGTGCTAGAGATGTAATAAGGGGAAACACTGAAGCTTTCTTT
TRBJ2-5 TRBV5-4 NA TRBD1 CASSLVAGGPQQTQYF TGTGCCAGCAGCTTGGTGGCAGGGGGACCTCAGCAGACCCAGTACTTC
TRBJ2-7 TRBV6-2/TRBV6-3 NA NA CASSYRLPASGQYF TGTGCCAGCAGTTATCGCCTCCCCGCGTCAGGACAGTACTTC
TRBJ2-7 TRBV30 once NA CAWSRNRVEQYF TGTGCCTGGAGTAGAAACAGGGTAGAGCAGTACTTC
TRBJ2-7 TRBV20-1 NA NA CSARTGISYEQYF TGCAGTGCTAGAACAGGGATCTCCTACGAGCAGTACTTC
TRBJ2-3 TRBV5-1 NA NA CASSLGGESTDTQYF TGCGCCAGCAGCTTGGGCGGCGAAAGCACAGATACGCAGTATTTT
TRBJ1-1 TRBV11-2 NA TRBD1 CASSLSGTGVGTEAFF TGTGCCAGCAGCTTATCGGGGACAGGGGTCGGCACTGAAGCTTTCTTT
TRBJ2-3 TRBV4-1 few TRBD2 CASSQDPPGGFTDTQYF TGCGCCAGCAGCCAAGACCCCCCCGGGGGGTTCACAGATACGCAGTATTTT
TRBJ2-2 TRBV7-7 few NA CASSLGRTGELFF TGTGCCAGCAGCTTAGGGCGAACCGGGGAGCTGTTTTTT
TRBJ2-1 TRBV7-9 NA TRBD1 CASSFRTGRDEQFF TGTGCCAGCAGTTTTCGGACAGGGCGGGATGAGCAGTTCTTC
TRBJ1-5 TRBV20-1 NA NA CSARDYWRGDQPQHF TGCAGTGCTAGAGATTATTGGAGGGGCGATCAGCCCCAGCATTTT
TRBJ1-6 TRBV12-3/TRBV12-4 few NA CASSSGRDNSPLHF TGTGCCAGCAGCTCCGGACGGGATAATTCACCCCTCCACTTT
TRBJ2-5 TRBV11-2 NA TRBD2 CASSLGSTSGYQETQYF TGTGCCAGCAGCTTAGGGTCTACTAGCGGGTATCAAGAGACCCAGTACTTC
TRBJ1-5 TRBV19 NA TRBD1 CASRLDRDQPQHF TGTGCCAGTAGGCTGGACAGGGATCAGCCCCAGCATTTT
TRBJ2-3 TRBV12-3/TRBV12-4 few NA CASSLEEGLGTDTQYF TGTGCCAGCAGTTTAGAGGAGGGTCTGGGCACAGATACGCAGTATTTT
TRBJ1-4 TRBV20-1 once NA CSALPGGVEKEKLFF TGCAGTGCCCTACCTGGCGGGGTTGAGAAAGAAAAACTGTTTTTT
TRBJ1-2 TRBV12-3/TRBV12-4 NA NA CASSLAVTVGGYTF TGTGCCAGCAGTTTAGCTGTGACAGTTGGTGGCTACACCTTC
TRBJ2-3 TRBV7-9 NA NA CASSLGDGRTDTQYF TGTGCCAGCAGCTTAGGGGACGGTCGCACAGATACGCAGTATTTT
TRBJ1-1 TRBV5-4 NA NA CASSTGTLNTEAFF TGTGCCAGCAGCACCGGGACACTGAACACTGAAGCTTTCTTT
TRBJ1-4 TRBV7-9 NA TRBD1 CASSLGQATNEKLFF TGTGCCAGCAGCCTCGGACAGGCAACTAATGAAAAACTGTTTTTT
TRBJ1-1 TRBV29-1 once TRBD1 CSVEQGRNTEAFF TGCAGCGTCGAACAGGGGAGGAACACTGAAGCTTTCTTT
TRBJ1-1 TRBV6-1 NA NA CASSEGGNTEAFF TGTGCCAGCAGTGAGGGGGGAAACACTGAAGCTTTCTTT
TRBJ2-5 TRBV20-1 few NA CSAILAFQETQYF TGCAGTGCTATCCTAGCCTTTCAAGAGACCCAGTACTTC
TRBJ1-1 TRBV7-1 NA NA CASSSGVNTEAFF TGTGCCAGCAGCTCTGGCGTGAACACTGAAGCTTTCTTT
TRBJ2-3 TRBV12-3/TRBV12-4 NA NA CASRLAPADTQYF TGTGCCAGCAGATTGGCCCCCGCAGATACGCAGTATTTT
TRBJ2-1 TRBV24-1 NA TRBD1 CATGQGARDEQFF TGTGCCACCGGACAGGGGGCGAGAGATGAGCAGTTCTTC
TRBJ2-1 TRBV12-3/TRBV12-4 few NA CASSLVGGDTLYNEQFF TGTGCCAGCAGTTTAGTAGGGGGTGATACTCTTTACAATGAGCAGTTCTTC
TRBJ2-3 TRBV19 NA NA CASSRDTTDTQYF TGTGCCAGTAGTCGGGACACCACAGATACGCAGTATTTT
TRBJ1-4 TRBV6-2/TRBV6-3 NA NA CASRRNPEKLFF TGTGCCAGCAGACGGAACCCCGAAAAACTGTTTTTT
TRBJ2-3 TRBV4-2 once TRBD2 CASSQVASGGASTDTQYF TGTGCCAGCAGCCAAGTAGCTAGCGGGGGGGCTAGCACAGATACGCAGTATTTT
TRBJ2-2 TRBV7-3 NA NA CASSLTAGIQAGELFF TGTGCCAGCAGCTTAACGGCAGGCATCCAGGCCGGGGAGCTGTTTTTT
TRBJ1-2 TRBV19 few NA CASSMVGSGYGYTF TGTGCCAGTAGTATGGTGGGAAGTGGATATGGCTACACCTTC
TRBJ1-4 TRBV27 NA NA CASSRHRAGALPPGNEKLFF TGTGCCAGCAGTCGGCATAGGGCCGGTGCGCTTCCCCCCGGTAATGAAAAACTGTTTTTT
TRBJ2-6 TRBV7-7 NA NA CASSSSGGTGANVLTF TGTGCCAGCAGCTCCTCAGGGGGGACTGGGGCCAACGTCCTGACTTTC
TRBJ1-2 TRBV30 NA NA CATATFYGYTF TGTGCCACGGCCACCTTCTATGGCTACACCTTC
TRBJ1-5 TRBV2 NA NA CASKWGEDQPQHF TGTGCCAGCAAATGGGGGGAGGATCAGCCCCAGCATTTT
TRBJ1-1 TRBV29-1 NA NA CSVHQVVLTTEAFF TGCAGCGTTCACCAGGTAGTTCTGACCACTGAAGCTTTCTTT
TRBJ1-4 TRBV19 NA NA CATRGGGGEKLFF TGTGCCACCCGCGGGGGAGGAGGTGAAAAACTGTTTTTT
TRBJ2-1 TRBV30 NA NA CAWRGYSNEQFF TGTGCCTGGAGAGGGTATAGCAATGAGCAGTTCTTC
TRBJ1-1 TRBV3-1 NA NA CASSQDRNLGALF TGTGCCAGCAGCCAAGATAGGAATTTGGGAGCTCTCTTT
TRBJ1-5 TRBV6-2/TRBV6-3 NA NA CASSYGTSFLPQHF TGTGCCAGCAGTTACGGAACTTCCTTTTTGCCCCAGCATTTT
TRBJ2-2 TRBV24-1 NA NA CATGRNTGELFF TGTGCCACCGGGCGGAACACCGGGGAGCTGTTTTTT
TRBJ1-2 TRBV19 NA NA CASRAVAAGGYTF TGTGCCAGTCGGGCGGTAGCTGCGGGTGGCTACACCTTC
TRBJ1-6 TRBV30 NA NA CAWRTDYNSPLHF TGTGCCTGGCGGACGGACTATAATTCACCCCTCCACTTT